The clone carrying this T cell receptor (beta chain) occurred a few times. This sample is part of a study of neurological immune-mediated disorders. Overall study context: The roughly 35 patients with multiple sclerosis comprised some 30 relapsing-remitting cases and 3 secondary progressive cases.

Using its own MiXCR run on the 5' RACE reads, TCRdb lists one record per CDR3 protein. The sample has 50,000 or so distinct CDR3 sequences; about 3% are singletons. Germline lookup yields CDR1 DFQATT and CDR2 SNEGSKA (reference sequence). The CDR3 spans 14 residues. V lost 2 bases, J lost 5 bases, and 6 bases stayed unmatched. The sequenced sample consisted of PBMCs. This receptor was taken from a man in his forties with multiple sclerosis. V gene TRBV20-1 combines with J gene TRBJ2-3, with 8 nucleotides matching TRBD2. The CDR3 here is CSARRGLGGDTQYF. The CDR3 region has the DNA TGCAGTGCTAGAAGGGGACTAGGTGGAGATACGCAGTATTTT.